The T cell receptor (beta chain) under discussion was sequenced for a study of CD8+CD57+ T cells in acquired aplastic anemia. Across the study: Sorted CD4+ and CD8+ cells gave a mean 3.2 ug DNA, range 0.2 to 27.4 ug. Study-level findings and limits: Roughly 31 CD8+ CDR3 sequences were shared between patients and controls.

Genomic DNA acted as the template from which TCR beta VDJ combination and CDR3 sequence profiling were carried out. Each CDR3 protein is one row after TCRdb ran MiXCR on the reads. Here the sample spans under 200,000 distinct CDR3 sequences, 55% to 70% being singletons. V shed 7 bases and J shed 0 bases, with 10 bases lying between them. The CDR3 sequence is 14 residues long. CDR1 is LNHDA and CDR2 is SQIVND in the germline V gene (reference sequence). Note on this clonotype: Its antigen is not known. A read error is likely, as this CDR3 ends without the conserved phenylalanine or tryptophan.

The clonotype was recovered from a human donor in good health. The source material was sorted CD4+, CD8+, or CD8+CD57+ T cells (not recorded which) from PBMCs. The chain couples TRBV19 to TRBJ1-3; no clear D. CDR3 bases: TGTGCCAGTATACAAGGGAGCTCTGGAAACACCATATATCTT. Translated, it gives CASIQGSSGNTIYL.